These T cell receptor beta chains were read from a single sample in a study of response to subunit inactivated influenza vaccine. TCRdb reprocessed the RT-PCR reads with MiXCR, giving one entry per CDR3 protein. Counted here are around 160,000 distinct CDR3 sequences, approximately 11% occurring once; the ten biggest clones make up 9.5% to 15%. The sample consisted of non-naive T cells sorted from PBMCs, taken roughly 48 days after vaccination. Receptors originate from a man between 45 and 60 years old who received an inactivated influenza vaccine. Both conserved end residues are part of each CDR3. The D gene is left open where the match is weak. Clone size is stated in some rows and not others, as once, few, many or a class when expanded.

v_gene: TRBV20-1; d_gene: TRBD1; abundance: NA; j_gene: TRBJ1-3; CDR3aa: CSADDRGRSGNTIYF; CDR3nt: TGCAGTGCTGACGACAGGGGGAGGTCTGGAAACACCATATATTTT
v_gene: TRBV12-3/TRBV12-4; d_gene: TRBD1; abundance: NA; j_gene: TRBJ2-4; CDR3aa: CASTTSFSWTGAIQYF; CDR3nt: TGTGCCAGCACCACTTCTTTTTCTTGGACAGGGGCCATTCAGTACTTC
v_gene: TRBV12-3/TRBV12-4; d_gene: TRBD2; abundance: many; j_gene: TRBJ2-5; CDR3aa: CASTKAGGPGETQYF; CDR3nt: TGTGCCAGCACCAAAGCGGGAGGGCCAGGGGAGACCCAGTACTTC
v_gene: TRBV20-1; d_gene: TRBD2; abundance: few; j_gene: TRBJ2-1; CDR3aa: CSAPHRRLAGGLDNEQFF; CDR3nt: TGCAGTGCTCCCCATCGTCGACTAGCGGGGGGGCTCGACAATGAGCAGTTCTTC
v_gene: TRBV5-1; d_gene: NA; abundance: many; j_gene: TRBJ1-1; CDR3aa: CASSLASLNTEAFF; CDR3nt: TGCGCCAGCAGCTTGGCCAGCTTGAACACTGAAGCTTTCTTT
v_gene: TRBV5-6; d_gene: TRBD1; abundance: few; j_gene: TRBJ1-2; CDR3aa: CASSGFGTGGHGYTF; CDR3nt: TGTGCCAGCAGCGGGTTCGGGACAGGCGGCCATGGCTACACCTTC
v_gene: TRBV6-5; d_gene: NA; abundance: NA; j_gene: TRBJ1-5; CDR3aa: CASSYSVRGRYSNQPQHF; CDR3nt: TGTGCCAGCAGTTACTCGGTGCGGGGACGCTATAGCAATCAGCCCCAGCATTTT
v_gene: TRBV5-1; d_gene: NA; abundance: NA; j_gene: TRBJ2-1; CDR3aa: CASSSQGGDEQFF; CDR3nt: TGCGCCAGCAGTTCCCAGGGCGGCGATGAGCAGTTCTTC
v_gene: TRBV5-1; d_gene: NA; abundance: NA; j_gene: TRBJ2-1; CDR3aa: CASSLLPRSNEQFF; CDR3nt: TGCGCCAGCAGCCTCTTGCCACGAAGTAATGAGCAGTTCTTC
v_gene: TRBV27; d_gene: TRBD2; abundance: many; j_gene: TRBJ2-3; CDR3aa: CASSLGTSGTDTQYF; CDR3nt: TGTGCCAGCAGTTTAGGGACTAGCGGCACAGATACGCAGTATTTT
v_gene: TRBV6-1; d_gene: NA; abundance: NA; j_gene: TRBJ2-3; CDR3aa: CASNPWGGGTDTQYF; CDR3nt: TGTGCCAGCAATCCTTGGGGTGGGGGCACAGATACGCAGTATTTT
v_gene: TRBV9; d_gene: NA; abundance: NA; j_gene: TRBJ1-5; CDR3aa: CASSVGMGNQPQHF; CDR3nt: TGTGCCAGCAGCGTAGGGATGGGGAATCAGCCCCAGCATTTT
v_gene: TRBV11-3; d_gene: NA; abundance: few; j_gene: TRBJ2-6; CDR3aa: CASSPGSGANVLTF; CDR3nt: TGTGCCAGCAGTCCAGGTTCTGGGGCCAACGTCCTGACTTTC
v_gene: TRBV6-5; d_gene: NA; abundance: few; j_gene: TRBJ1-3; CDR3aa: CASSYSWARAGNTIYF; CDR3nt: TGTGCCAGCAGTTACTCCTGGGCCAGGGCTGGAAACACCATATATTTT
v_gene: TRBV4-3; d_gene: TRBD1; abundance: NA; j_gene: TRBJ2-2; CDR3aa: CASNRDRVVPGELFF; CDR3nt: TGCGCCAGCAACCGGGACAGGGTTGTCCCCGGGGAGCTGTTTTTT
v_gene: TRBV5-1; d_gene: NA; abundance: many; j_gene: TRBJ2-4; CDR3aa: CASSSQGFNNIQYF; CDR3nt: TGCGCCAGCAGCTCACAGGGTTTCAATAACATTCAGTACTTC
v_gene: TRBV6-1; d_gene: TRBD2; abundance: NA; j_gene: TRBJ2-1; CDR3aa: CASSARTSGQGEQFF; CDR3nt: TGTGCCAGCAGTGCACGGACTAGCGGCCAGGGTGAGCAGTTCTTC
v_gene: TRBV7-9; d_gene: TRBD1; abundance: NA; j_gene: TRBJ1-1; CDR3aa: CASSLGLDRGLNTEAFF; CDR3nt: TGTGCCAGCAGCTTAGGGCTTGACAGGGGATTGAACACTGAAGCTTTCTTT
v_gene: TRBV20-1; d_gene: TRBD2; abundance: few; j_gene: TRBJ2-1; CDR3aa: CSATRLAGTEQFF; CDR3nt: TGCAGTGCTACCAGACTAGCGGGAACTGAGCAGTTCTTC
v_gene: TRBV12-3/TRBV12-4; d_gene: NA; abundance: many; j_gene: TRBJ2-3; CDR3aa: CASSAMSGRRNTQYF; CDR3nt: TGTGCCAGCAGTGCGATGTCGGGGAGGAGGAATACGCAGTATTTT
v_gene: TRBV20-1; d_gene: NA; abundance: once; j_gene: TRBJ1-2; CDR3aa: CSASRQPGWGYTF; CDR3nt: TGCAGTGCTAGTCGTCAGCCTGGCTGGGGCTACACCTTC
v_gene: TRBV10-3; d_gene: NA; abundance: many; j_gene: TRBJ1-6; CDR3aa: CASRNQGRSPLHF; CDR3nt: TGTGCCAGCAGGAATCAAGGGAGGTCACCCCTCCACTTT
v_gene: TRBV5-1; d_gene: NA; abundance: many; j_gene: TRBJ2-1; CDR3aa: CASSLAGSPYNEQFF; CDR3nt: TGCGCCAGCAGCTTGGCCGGTTCCCCCTACAATGAGCAGTTCTTC
v_gene: TRBV5-1; d_gene: TRBD2; abundance: NA; j_gene: TRBJ2-3; CDR3aa: CASSLVPLLAGGPKLDTQYF; CDR3nt: TGCGCCAGCAGCTTGGTACCCCTACTAGCGGGGGGACCGAAACTTGATACGCAGTATTTT
v_gene: TRBV5-8; d_gene: TRBD1; abundance: few; j_gene: TRBJ2-7; CDR3aa: CASSPPTGTGAYEQYF; CDR3nt: TGTGCCAGCAGTCCACCCACCGGGACAGGGGCCTACGAGCAGTACTTC
v_gene: TRBV5-1; d_gene: TRBD1; abundance: few; j_gene: TRBJ1-2; CDR3aa: CASSSGSGQGAYGYTF; CDR3nt: TGCGCCAGCAGCTCCGGATCGGGACAGGGGGCCTATGGCTACACCTTC
v_gene: TRBV20-1; d_gene: TRBD2; abundance: NA; j_gene: TRBJ2-7; CDR3aa: CSALPTGTSGSWRYF; CDR3nt: TGCAGTGCTCTCCCAACCGGGACTAGCGGGAGTTGGCGGTACTTC
v_gene: TRBV19; d_gene: NA; abundance: NA; j_gene: TRBJ2-7; CDR3aa: CASSIRDTYEQYF; CDR3nt: TGTGCCAGTAGTATAAGGGATACCTACGAGCAGTACTTC
v_gene: TRBV4-2; d_gene: NA; abundance: few; j_gene: TRBJ2-2; CDR3aa: CASSQSTNTGELFF; CDR3nt: TGTGCCAGCAGCCAAAGTACGAACACCGGGGAGCTGTTTTTT